This T cell receptor beta chain was recovered during a study of T cell responses to AZD1222 COVID-19 vaccine. Pooling was applied to second doses at about 4 or about 12 weeks. Trimming left V 1 base short and J 4 bases short, with 10 bases between. The CDR3 is 14 residues long. Per the germline V gene, CDR1 is SGHTA and CDR2 is FQGNSA. The table came from immunoSEQ multiplex PCR; TCRdb's copy has only in-frame clones and leaves some out. The repertoire holds about 120,000 clones, with about 88% as singletons. Regarding this clone: The antigen is undetermined.

Broader study findings: Donors skewed white British and female; clonal diversity was possibly underestimated.

The sequence came from an adult who received the AZD1222 COVID-19 vaccine. The chain links TRBV7-2 to TRBJ1-2, with D possibly being TRBD1 (5 bases). Sequences were derived from peripheral blood, sampled 28 days after the second AZD1222 dose. CDR3 nucleotide sequence: TGTGCCAGCAGCTTAGGAGGGGCTAGCTATGGCTACACCTTC. It is translated as CASSLGGASYGYTF.